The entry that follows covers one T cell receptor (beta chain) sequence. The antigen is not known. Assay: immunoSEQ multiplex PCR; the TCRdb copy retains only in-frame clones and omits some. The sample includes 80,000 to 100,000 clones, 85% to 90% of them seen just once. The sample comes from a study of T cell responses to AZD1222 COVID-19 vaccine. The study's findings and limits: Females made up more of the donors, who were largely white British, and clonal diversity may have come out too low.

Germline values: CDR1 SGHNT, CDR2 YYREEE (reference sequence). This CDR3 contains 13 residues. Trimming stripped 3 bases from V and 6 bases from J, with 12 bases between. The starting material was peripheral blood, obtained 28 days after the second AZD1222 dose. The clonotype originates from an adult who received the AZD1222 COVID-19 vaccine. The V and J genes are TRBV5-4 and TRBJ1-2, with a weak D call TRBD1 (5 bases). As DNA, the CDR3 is TGTGCCAGCAGCTCCCCCTGGGGGGATGGCTACACCTTC. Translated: CASSSPWGDGYTF.